One and the same sample provided the 17 T cell receptor beta chains below, sequenced in a study of shared clonotypes between healthy human individuals. Naive CD8 cells lacked CD45RO, underwent positive selection for CCR7 and left out terminally differentiated effector memory CD45RA+ cells. Some clones are missing from TCRdb's copy, which holds only in-frame ones; the method was immunoSEQ multiplex PCR. The top ten hold 1.5% to 2% of the sample, which has around 2.1 million clones, about 93% seen once. Sample: naive CD8+ T cells from PBMCs. The receptors come from a man aged 18 to 29 in good health. Some clones in this sample may be carry-over from other donors' samples.

As for this clone: Other DNA variants within this sample encode the same CDR3. The chain is built from TRBV5-1 and TRBJ2-3; D gene ambiguous. With 5 bases removed from V and 4 bases from J, the gap between germline ends came to 5 bases. Germline V lookup: CDR1 SGHRS, CDR2 YFSETQ. The CDR3 is 11 amino acids. The CDR3 sequence is CASSLSDTQYF. The CDR3 nucleotides read TGCGCCAGCAGTTTGTCAGATACGCAGTATTTT.

The V and J genes are TRBV7-6 and TRBJ2-3; 9 nucleotides line up with TRBD1. With 7 bases clipped from V and 6 bases from J, the junction kept 14 bases outside the gene matches. This CDR3 has 16 residues. The germline V gene encodes CDR1 SGHVS and CDR2 FNYEAQ. CDR3 DNA sequence: TGTGCCAGCACCTGGACGGGGGGACAGGGATATGATACGCAGTATTTT. This translates into CASTWTGGQGYDTQYF. The whole variable domain, filled in from reference TRBV7-6 and TRBJ2-3, reads GAGVSQSPRYKVTKRGQDVALRCDPISGHVSLYWYRQALGQGPEFLTYFNYEAQQDKSGLPNDRFSAERPEGSISTLTIQRTEQRDSAMYRCASTWTGGQGYDTQYFGPGTRLTVL.

CDR3 coding DNA: TGTGCCAGCAGCGTATCTACGGGAGGGGAATACAATGAGCAGTTCTTC. It specifies CASSVSTGGEYNEQFF. The rearrangement uses TRBV9 and TRBJ2-1; TRBD2 agrees at 8 bases. CDR1 and CDR2 from the germline V gene are SGDLS and YYNGEE. After removal of 1 base from V and 4 bases from J, the junction contained 7 bases not matched to a gene. CDR3 length equals 16 residues.

The chain links TRBV5-6 to TRBJ2-1, with 7 nucleotides matching TRBD1. V gave up 4 bases and J gave up 9 bases; unmatched junction bases: 7. The germline gives CDR1 SGHDT, CDR2 YYEEEE. The CDR3 covers 13 residues. DNA of the CDR3: TGTGCCAGCAGCACCAGACAGGGTAGTGAGCAGTTCTTC. It translates to CASSTRQGSEQFF.

The genes are TRBV9 and TRBJ2-1, with 8 nucleotides matching TRBD2. The CDR3 covers 21 residues. The V gene's germline CDR1 is SGDLS and CDR2 YYNGEE. V dropped 4 bases and J dropped 4; count of bases not matched to a gene: 25. The CDR3 here is CASSQSREEFTERGRYNEQFF. CDR3 sequence (DNA): TGTGCCAGCAGCCAAAGCAGAGAGGAGTTTACGGAGCGGGGGAGGTACAATGAGCAGTTCTTC.

V gene TRBV11-2 combines with J gene TRBJ2-1, with TRBD2 as a possible D gene (9 bases). V lost 5 bases and J lost 2, with 16 bases in between. Germline V gene lookup returns CDR1 SGHAT and CDR2 FQNNGV. The CDR3 covers 16 residues. The CDR3 protein is CASSRGGDRPYNEQFF. DNA for the CDR3: TGTGCCAGCAGCCGCGGGGGGGACAGGCCCTACAATGAGCAGTTCTTC.

This sequence joins TRBV29-1 and TRBJ1-2, with D possibly matching TRBD1 (5 bases). CDR3 length: 13 amino acids. Trimming stripped 7 bases from V and 6 bases from J, with 18 bases between. Germline V lookup: CDR1 SQVTM, CDR2 ANQGSEA. The CDR3 DNA reads TGCAGCGCCGGCCCCCGGGGGTGGAATGGCTACACCTTC. Its protein is CSAGPRGWNGYTF.

This clone is a singleton in its sample. The rearrangement joins TRBV27 to TRBJ2-7, with 9 bases identical to TRBD2. This CDR3 is 14 amino acids long. CDR1 is MNHEY and CDR2 is SMNVEV in the germline V gene (reference sequence). The junction had 5 bases not matched to a gene; V was cut back by 4 bases and J by 4 bases. The DNA of the CDR3 is TGTGCCAGCAGTTATGCGGGAGGGTTATACGAGCAGTACTTC. Protein product: CASSYAGGLYEQYF.

V is TRBV19 and J is TRBJ1-1, with D maybe TRBD1 (5 bases). Germline loops: CDR1 LNHDA, CDR2 SQIVND (reference sequence). The V end was cut by 5 bases, the J end by 4 bases, with 14 bases between. This CDR3 spans 14 amino acids. This CDR3 is CASSSPRDATEAFF. The CDR3 nucleotides read TGTGCCAGTAGTTCCCCCAGGGATGCCACTGAAGCTTTCTTT.

This chain joins TRBV19 and TRBJ2-7; no clear D. The V end was cut by 5 bases, the J end by 1 base, with 12 bases between. CDR3 size: 14 residues. Looked up from germline, CDR1 is LNHDA and CDR2 is SQIVND (reference sequence). The CDR3 here is CASSLSGESYEQYF. The DNA of the CDR3 is TGTGCCAGTAGTCTGTCAGGCGAATCCTACGAGCAGTACTTC.

A few counts support this clone. V and J are TRBV30 and TRBJ1-2; possible D gene TRBD1, 5 bases. CDR1 is GTSNPN, CDR2 SVGIG, per germline (reference sequence). The CDR3 runs 12 residues. Deletions cut 1 base from V and 5 bases from J, with 8 bases between. The CDR3 region is CAWSETVYGYTF. Here the CDR3 DNA reads TGTGCCTGGAGTGAGACAGTTTATGGCTACACCTTC.

The CDR3 DNA is TGCGCCAGCAGCGTGGCGGCGGGAGGTTTATCGGACAATGAGCAGTTCTTC. It encodes CASSVAAGGLSDNEQFF. The J gene is TRBJ2-1, the V gene TRBV5-1; 8 bases line up with TRBD2. This CDR3 is built from 17 residues. Germline values: CDR1 SGHRS, CDR2 YFSETQ. After removal of 4 bases from V and 5 bases from J, the junction contained 14 bases not matched to a gene.

In the case of this clone: The same CDR3 also results from other DNA sequences found in this sample. The V gene is TRBV27, the J gene TRBJ2-7; TRBD1 agrees at 12 bases. The CDR3 is made up of 15 amino acids. V lost 6 bases, J lost 4 bases, and 7 bases stayed unmatched. CDR1 and CDR2 from the germline V gene are MNHEY and SMNVEV (reference sequence). CDR3 in DNA: TGTGCCAGCAGCCTCCGGGACAGGGGGCTGTACGAGCAGTACTTC. Residues: CASSLRDRGLYEQYF.

This clone was recorded only once. V gene TRBV28 combines with J gene TRBJ1-1; TRBD1 aligns across 9 bases. CDR1 and CDR2 from the germline V gene are MDHEN and SYDVKM. The CDR3 length is 15 residues. V shed 5 bases, J shed 6 bases, and the junction held 10 bases outside the gene matches. The CDR3 sequence is CASSPRTGGWAEAFF. The CDR3 DNA follows: TGTGCCAGCAGTCCCCGCACAGGGGGCTGGGCTGAAGCTTTCTTT.

This clone came up a few times. CDR3 bases: TGTGCCAGCAGCTTAAGACAGGGCGGGCGGACTGGAAACACCATATATTTT. Translating it yields CASSLRQGGRTGNTIYF. The chain recombines TRBV5-6 with TRBJ1-3; 7 bases align to TRBD1. Germline CDR1 reads SGHDT; CDR2 reads YYEEEE. With 2 bases clipped from V and 2 bases from J, the junction kept 10 bases outside the gene matches. The length of the CDR3 is 17 residues.

The chain uses TRBV29-1 and TRBJ1-4; possibly TRBD1 for D (5 bases). The germline CDR1 and CDR2 sequences are SQVTM and ANQGSEA. This CDR3 region has 14 residues. Trimming took off 8 bases at V and 4 bases at J, with 17 bases between the two ends. CDR3: CSPPPQGNNEKLFF. The CDR3 DNA sequence: TGCAGCCCGCCCCCTCAGGGAAATAATGAAAAACTGTTTTTT.

This chain links TRBV5-8 with TRBJ2-7; no reliable D call. CDR3 size: 10 residues. Germline assignment: CDR1 SGHTS and CDR2 YDEGEE. V lost 4 bases, J lost 7 bases, and 6 bases lay in between. CDR3: CASSEGEQYF. For the CDR3, the DNA is TGTGCCAGCAGCGAAGGGGAGCAGTACTTC.